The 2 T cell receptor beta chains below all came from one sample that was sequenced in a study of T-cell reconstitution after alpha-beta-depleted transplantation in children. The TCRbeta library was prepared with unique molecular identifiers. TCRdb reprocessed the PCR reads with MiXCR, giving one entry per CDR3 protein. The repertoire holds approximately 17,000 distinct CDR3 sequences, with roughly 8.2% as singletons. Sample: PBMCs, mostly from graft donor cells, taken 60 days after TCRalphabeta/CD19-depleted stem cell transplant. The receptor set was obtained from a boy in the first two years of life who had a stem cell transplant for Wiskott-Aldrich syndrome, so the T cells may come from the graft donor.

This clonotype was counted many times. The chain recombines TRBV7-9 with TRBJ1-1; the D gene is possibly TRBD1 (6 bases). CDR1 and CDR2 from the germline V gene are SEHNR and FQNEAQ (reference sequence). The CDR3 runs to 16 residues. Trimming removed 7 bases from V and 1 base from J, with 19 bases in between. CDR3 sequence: CASTVGGASRNTEAFF. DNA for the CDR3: TGTGCCAGCACAGTGGGGGGGGCCTCGCGGAACACTGAAGCTTTCTTT.

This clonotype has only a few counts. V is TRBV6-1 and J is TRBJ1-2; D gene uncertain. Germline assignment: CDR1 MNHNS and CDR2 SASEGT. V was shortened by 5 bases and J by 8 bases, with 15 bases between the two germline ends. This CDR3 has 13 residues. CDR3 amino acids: CASSLEAVSGYTF. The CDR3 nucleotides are TGTGCCAGCAGTCTGGAGGCCGTCAGCGGCTACACCTTC.